The sequence of this TCR beta chain was determined in a study of shared clonotypes between healthy human individuals. The method was immunoSEQ multiplex PCR; TCRdb's version includes in-frame clones alone and lacks a portion of them. This sample has some 2,100,000 clones, with about 94% found just once. Findings and limits, study-wide: Enrolling few donors narrowed the genetic and exposure-history diversity that was represented. Among donors, sharing of clonotypes was expected to be affected by sequencing depth. Memory subsets had estimated richness that was generally smaller than that of naive subsets.

The study drew its donors from healthy HIV-negative adults without recent acute infections or vaccinations. About this clone itself: What it binds is unknown.

What was sequenced was naive CD4+ T cells sorted from blood. The subset is: CD45RA+ positively selected. The clonotype originates from a man younger than 30 in good health.

CDR3 sequence: CASSLAGAPATNYGYTF. CDR3 bases: TGCGCCAGCAGCTTGGCCGGAGCACCGGCAACTAACTATGGCTACACCTTC. This sequence joins TRBV5-1 and TRBJ1-2, with D hard to call. V dropped 0 bases and J dropped 0 bases, with 15 bases sitting between them. Germline values: CDR1 SGHRS, CDR2 YFSETQ. The CDR3 runs to 17 residues.